This TCR beta chain was recorded in a study of post-analysis software for immune sequencing data. Tagging with unique molecular identifiers was a feature of the TCR beta cDNA libraries. TCRdb ran MiXCR on the PCR reads and lists one entry per CDR3 protein. The sample shows some 160,000 distinct CDR3 sequences, about 34% of them seen only once. This CDR3 is built from 18 residues. V lost 3 bases and J lost 5; bases outside the gene matches: 17. Germline loops: CDR1 DFQATT, CDR2 SNEGSKA (reference sequence). This chain joins TRBV20-1 and TRBJ2-5; 11 bases line up with TRBD2. The clonotype was recovered from a girl aged 5-17 years with multiple sclerosis. The material sequenced was blood, taken after autologous hematopoietic stem cell transplantation. This CDR3 reads CSASYLLAGALGDETQYF. CDR3 coding DNA: TGCAGTGCTAGTTACCTACTAGCGGGAGCCCTAGGGGACGAGACCCAGTACTTC.